The T cell receptor (beta chain) under discussion was sequenced for a study of T-cell reconstitution after alpha-beta-depleted transplantation in children. This clonotype was counted many times. The CDR3 has 13 amino acids. The V and J ends lost 0 bases and 3 bases respectively, with 9 bases between them. CDR1 is SQVTM, CDR2 ANQGSEA, per germline. Molecular barcoding with unique molecular identifiers was used for the TCRbeta library. TCRdb used MiXCR to reprocess the PCR reads, holding one entry per CDR3 protein. The sample lists some 100,000 distinct CDR3 sequences, around 15% occurring once. The source was PBMCs, mostly from graft donor cells, collected 180 days after TCRalphabeta/CD19-depleted stem cell transplant. The sequence derives from a male patient between 2 and 10 years old who had a stem cell transplant for acute lymphoblastic leukemia, so the T cells may come from the graft donor. The V call is TRBV29-1, the J call TRBJ2-7; D ambiguous. CDR3 DNA sequence: TGCAGCGTTGAAGAGGGTCCATTCTACGAGCAGTACTTC. Translating gives CSVEEGPFYEQYF.